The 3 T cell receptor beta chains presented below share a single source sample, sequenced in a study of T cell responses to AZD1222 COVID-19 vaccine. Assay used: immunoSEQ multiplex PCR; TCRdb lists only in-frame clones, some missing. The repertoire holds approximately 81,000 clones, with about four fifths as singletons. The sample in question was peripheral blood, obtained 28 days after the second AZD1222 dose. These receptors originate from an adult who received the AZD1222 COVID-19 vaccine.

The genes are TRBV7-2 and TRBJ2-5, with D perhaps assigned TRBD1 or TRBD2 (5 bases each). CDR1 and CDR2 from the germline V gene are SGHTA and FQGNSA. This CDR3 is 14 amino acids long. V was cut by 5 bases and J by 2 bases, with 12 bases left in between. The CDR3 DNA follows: TGTGCCAGCAGCGAGGGGAGACTGCAAGAGACCCAGTACTTC. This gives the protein CASSEGRLQETQYF.

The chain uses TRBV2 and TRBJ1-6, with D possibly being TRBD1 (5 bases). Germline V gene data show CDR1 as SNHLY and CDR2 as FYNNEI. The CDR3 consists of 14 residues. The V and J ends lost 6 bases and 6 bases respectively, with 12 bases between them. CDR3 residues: CASRLTGLNSPLHF. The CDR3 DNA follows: TGTGCCAGCAGATTAACAGGACTTAATTCACCCCTCCACTTT. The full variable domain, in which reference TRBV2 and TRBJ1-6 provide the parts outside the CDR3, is EPEVTQTPSHQVTQMGQEVILRCVPISNHLYFYWYRQILGQKVEFLVSFYNNEISEKSEIFDDQFSVERPDGSNFTLKIRSTKLEDSAMYFCASRLTGLNSPLHFGNGTRLTVT.

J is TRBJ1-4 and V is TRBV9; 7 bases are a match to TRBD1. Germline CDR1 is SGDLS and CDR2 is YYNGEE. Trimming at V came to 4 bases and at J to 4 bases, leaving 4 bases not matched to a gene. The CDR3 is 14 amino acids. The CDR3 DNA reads TGTGCCAGCAGCCCGGGGACAGATAATGAAAAACTGTTTTTT. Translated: CASSPGTDNEKLFF.